This T cell receptor beta chain came from a study of T-cell memory formation after mild COVID-19. In the study overall: TCR clusters were mostly donor specific.

Constant-segment primers served in 5'RACE that generated TCR alpha and TCR beta cDNA libraries bearing sample barcodes and UMIs. TCRdb fed the 5' RACE reads into MiXCR, producing one record per CDR3 protein. The table shows roughly 410,000 distinct CDR3 sequences, with approximately 25% occurring only once. With 5 bases removed from V and 4 bases from J, the gap between germline ends came to 11 bases. This CDR3 is 14 amino acids long. Looked up from germline, CDR1 is SEHNR and CDR2 is FQNEAQ (reference sequence). The material sequenced was PBMCs or a T cell subset sorted from them (not recorded which). This sequence joins TRBV7-9 and TRBJ2-2, with D uncertain. The receptor was isolated from an adult woman who had mild COVID-19 (a few samples of this study predate the infection). Cell type and time point are not known. CDR3 nucleotide sequence: TGTGCCAGCAGCCCAGTAGACGGCACCGGGGAGCTGTTTTTT. Translation: CASSPVDGTGELFF.